Presented here are 20 T cell receptor beta chains from one specimen sequenced in a study of T cells in Graves' hyperthyroidism and ophthalmopathy. TCR beta CDR3 regions were amplified from RNA. The HTBI primer set drove a first-round RT-PCR of the TCR CDR3. TCRdb reprocessed the multiplex PCR reads with MiXCR, giving one entry per CDR3 protein. The profile shows about 560,000 distinct CDR3 sequences, roughly 17% of them singletons. Sequenced input: blood. The receptors come from a woman under 30 with Graves' hyperthyroidism.

To note about this clonotype: A much larger clone is a single base away; this may be a read error. The chain couples TRBV20-1 to TRBJ2-3; 8 nucleotides line up with TRBD1. From germline, CDR1 is DFQATT and CDR2 SNEGSKA (reference sequence). V trimming: 6 bases; J trimming: 3 bases; junction bases outside the gene matches: 5. This CDR3 spans 13 amino acids. The CDR3 coding sequence is TGCAGTGCAATCAGGGGGCGGACAGATACGCAGTATTTT. Protein: CSAIRGRTDTQYF.

This clonotype occurred many times. The chain is built from TRBV2 and TRBJ2-1; 9 bases match TRBD2. The length of the CDR3 is 16 residues. The germline CDR1 and CDR2 sequences are SNHLY and FYNNEI. V gave up 4 bases and J gave up 12 bases; unmatched junction bases: 16. This chain's CDR3 is CASSARTARPAGGQFF. The CDR3 region has the DNA TGTGCCAGCAGTGCCCGGACTGCGCGCCCAGCGGGAGGGCAGTTCTTC.

At least ten counts were recorded for this clonotype. The chain is built from TRBV9 and TRBJ2-5, with a weak D call TRBD2 (5 bases). V lost 0 bases and J lost 2, with 8 bases in between. The CDR3 length is 14 residues. CDR1 is SGDLS, CDR2 YYNGEE, per germline. CDR3 region: CASSVASGQETQYF. CDR3 nucleotides: TGTGCCAGCAGCGTAGCCAGCGGACAAGAGACCCAGTACTTC.

The chain carries TRBV7-6 and TRBJ2-7; 8 nucleotides match TRBD2. V dropped 3 bases and J dropped 3; count of bases not matched to a gene: 25. Germline-derived CDR1 and CDR2 are SGHVS and FNYEAQ. The CDR3 contains 21 residues. The CDR3 nucleotides are TGTGCCAGCAGCTTGTCTCCCTCCGGGGCCGGTTTAGCGGGGAATCACTACGAGCAGTACTTC. This translates into CASSLSPSGAGLAGNHYEQYF.

At least ten counts were recorded for this clonotype. The chain has TRBV7-2 and TRBJ2-3; TRBD2 matches 9 bases. The CDR3 runs 18 residues. V shed 2 bases and J 0 bases; nucleotides not matched to a gene: 9. Germline V gene sequence: CDR1 SGHTA, CDR2 FQGNSA. The CDR3 loop is CASSLSLREGASTDTQYF. Written as DNA, the CDR3 is TGTGCCAGCAGCTTAAGTTTGCGGGAGGGAGCTAGCACAGATACGCAGTATTTT.

This chain links TRBV4-2 with TRBJ2-3; 7 bases are a match to TRBD2. This CDR3 contains 16 residues. Per germline, CDR1 LGHNA and CDR2 YNFKEQ. V dropped 2 bases and J dropped 0; count of bases not matched to a gene: 5. The CDR3 loop is CASSQPSGKSTDTQYF. The DNA for the CDR3 is TGTGCCAGCAGCCAACCTAGCGGTAAGAGCACAGATACGCAGTATTTT.

The table lists this clonotype with a few counts. The V call is TRBV7-2, the J call TRBJ2-5; 14 nucleotides match TRBD2. Germline V gives CDR1 SGHTA, CDR2 FQGNSA. V lost 6 bases and J lost 2; bases outside the gene matches: 8. The CDR3 consists of 17 residues. The CDR3 DNA is TGTGCCAGCAGTAAGACTAGCGGGGGGGCGCGGCAAGAGACCCAGTACTTC. Protein sequence: CASSKTSGGARQETQYF. The whole variable domain, remainder taken from reference TRBV7-2 and TRBJ2-5, is GAGVSQSPSNKVTEKGKDVELRCDPISGHTALYWYRQSLGQGLEFLIYFQGNSAPDKSGLPSDRFSAERTGGSVSTLTIQRTQQEDSAVYLCASSKTSGGARQETQYFGPGTRLLVL.

This clonotype came up once. The chain combines TRBV20-1 with TRBJ2-5; possibly TRBD2 for D (5 bases). CDR3 length equals 12 residues. V gave up 6 bases and J gave up 2 bases, with 10 bases separating them. Looked up from germline, CDR1 is DFQATT and CDR2 is SNEGSKA (reference sequence). The CDR3 sequence: CSARAEQETQYF. In DNA form, the CDR3 reads TGCAGTGCGCGAGCGGAGCAAGAGACCCAGTACTTC.

V usage is TRBV29-1 and J usage is TRBJ1-2; perhaps TRBD1 as D (6 bases). CDR3 length equals 14 residues. The V gene lost 2 bases and the J gene lost 8 bases, with 18 bases spanning the gap. In germline, CDR1 is SQVTM, CDR2 ANQGSEA. The CDR3 region has the DNA TGCAGCGTTGAAAGGGGACAAGGGGCGCGCGGCTACACCTTC. It encodes CSVERGQGARGYTF.

Many counts were recorded for this clonotype. The chain uses TRBV7-9 and TRBJ2-1; D gene ambiguous. This CDR3 region has 17 residues. The V gene lost 5 bases and the J gene lost 2 bases, with 19 bases spanning the gap. Germline-derived CDR1 and CDR2 are SEHNR and FQNEAQ (reference sequence). CDR3 region: CASSPPTAAPPYNEQFF. The CDR3 bases are TGTGCCAGCAGCCCACCCACGGCAGCCCCTCCCTACAATGAGCAGTTCTTC.

This clonotype has a handful of counts. V usage is TRBV4-3 and J usage is TRBJ2-7, with 9 nucleotides matching TRBD1. CDR1 is LGHNA and CDR2 is YSLEER in the germline V gene. This CDR3 region has 15 residues. Trimming took 4 bases from V and 0 from J; bases not matched to a gene: 4. The CDR3 DNA sequence: TGCGCCAGCAGCCGGAAGACAGGGGGCTCCTACGAGCAGTACTTC. Translated: CASSRKTGGSYEQYF.

This clonotype was seen repeatedly, ten times or more. The chain carries TRBV2 and TRBJ2-5; D is possibly TRBD1 (6 bases). V lost 5 bases to trimming and J lost 3 bases, with 7 bases between them. This CDR3 has 12 amino acids. Germline-derived CDR1 and CDR2 are SNHLY and FYNNEI. In DNA form, the CDR3 reads TGTGCCAGCAGTTGGACAGAAGAGACCCAGTACTTC. Translating gives CASSWTEETQYF.

This clonotype came up many times. V and J are TRBV5-1 and TRBJ1-1; no firm D call. Between the trimmed V and J ends, which lost 0 bases and 7 bases, there was a span of 10 bases. Looked up from germline, CDR1 is SGHRS and CDR2 is YFSETQ. The CDR3 length is 13 residues. The chain's CDR3 is CASSLAGRSEAFF. For the CDR3, the DNA is TGCGCCAGCAGCTTGGCGGGAAGGAGTGAAGCTTTCTTT.

This clonotype showed up just a few times. The chain links TRBV24-1 to TRBJ2-5; D remains unclear. CDR3 length: 11 residues. V lost 4 bases and J 2 bases, leaving 1 base between the germline ends. Germline values: CDR1 KGHDR, CDR2 SFDVKD. Here the CDR3 reads CATSEQETQYF. CDR3 coding DNA: TGTGCCACCAGTGAACAAGAGACCCAGTACTTC.

The chain couples TRBV11-2 to TRBJ2-1, with D possibly being TRBD2 (6 bases). Germline CDR1 reads SGHAT; CDR2 reads FQNNGV. There are 15 residues in the CDR3. The V gene lost 3 bases and the J gene lost 7 bases, with 16 bases spanning the gap. As DNA, the CDR3 is TGTGCCAGCAGCTTCAGGTCGCCCGGGGGAAATGAGCAGTTCTTC. Translation gives CASSFRSPGGNEQFF.

This clonotype has at least ten counts. The chain couples TRBV27 to TRBJ2-3; no clear D gene. V was pared by 5 bases and J by 0 bases, with 12 bases between. Germline values: CDR1 MNHEY, CDR2 SMNVEV (reference sequence). The CDR3 has 15 amino acids. In DNA, the CDR3 is TGTGCCAGCAGTCTTCGACAACCCAGCACAGATACGCAGTATTTT. It codes for CASSLRQPSTDTQYF.

The V gene is TRBV28, the J gene TRBJ1-5; the match to TRBD1 covers 12 bases. V gave up 7 bases and J gave up 2 bases; unmatched junction bases: 12. CDR3 length: 18 residues. Germline V gene data show CDR1 as MDHEN and CDR2 as SYDVKM. The CDR3 here is CASTDLGTGGPGNQPQHF. The DNA for the CDR3 is TGTGCCAGCACCGACTTGGGGACAGGGGGCCCGGGCAATCAGCCCCAGCATTTT. The variable domain in full, with the rest retrieved from reference TRBV28 and TRBJ1-5, is DVKVTQSSRYLVKRTGEKVFLECVQDMDHENMFWYRQDPGLGLRLIYFSYDVKMKEKGDIPEGYSVSREKKERFSLILESASTNQTSMYLCASTDLGTGGPGNQPQHFGDGTRLSIL.

The rearrangement links TRBV5-4 to TRBJ2-7, with 8 bases fitting TRBD1. The CDR3 runs 14 residues. The trim removed 4 bases at V and 1 base at J, leaving 4 bases unmatched. CDR1 is SGHNT, CDR2 YYREEE, per germline (reference sequence). The DNA for the CDR3 is TGTGCCAGCAGCGGGGGGACAGGTTCCTACGAGCAGTACTTC. It yields the protein CASSGGTGSYEQYF.

The chain is built from TRBV6-1 and TRBJ1-1; D is uncertain. Trimming took 4 bases from V and 3 from J, leaving 21 bases between them. Germline V gene data show CDR1 as MNHNS and CDR2 as SASEGT. The CDR3 loop spans 17 amino acids. The CDR3: CASSVGVRRKRDTEAFF. CDR3 in DNA: TGTGCCAGCAGTGTGGGAGTGCGTAGGAAGAGGGACACTGAAGCTTTCTTT.

The J gene is TRBJ2-7, the V gene TRBV15, with 7 bases matching TRBD2. Per the germline V gene, CDR1 is LNHNV and CDR2 is YYDKDF (reference sequence). Germline trimming cut 1 base from V and 0 bases from J; bases unmatched to any gene: 6. The CDR3 length is 16 residues. The CDR3 sequence is CATSRGSSGISYEQYF. DNA of the CDR3: TGTGCCACCAGCAGAGGGTCCAGCGGGATCTCCTACGAGCAGTACTTC.